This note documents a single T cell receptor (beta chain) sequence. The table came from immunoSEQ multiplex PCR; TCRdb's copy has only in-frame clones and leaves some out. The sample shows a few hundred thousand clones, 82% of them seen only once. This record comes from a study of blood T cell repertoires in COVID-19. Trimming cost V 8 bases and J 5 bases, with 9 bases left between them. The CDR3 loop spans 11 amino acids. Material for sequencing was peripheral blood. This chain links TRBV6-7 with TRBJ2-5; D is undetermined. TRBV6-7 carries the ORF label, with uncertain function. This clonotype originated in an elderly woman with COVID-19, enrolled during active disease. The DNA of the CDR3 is TGTGCCAGCCCCAATGTGGAGACCCAGTACTTC. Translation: CASPNVETQYF.